This record looks at one TCR beta chain sequence and its context. The antigen is unknown. From blood, roughly 250-550 ng of genomic DNA served as TRB template. Multiplex PCR with BIOMED2 TRB-A/B primer pools amplified TRB rearrangements. TCRdb passed the multiplex PCR reads through MiXCR, listing each CDR3 protein once. This sample has over 15,000 distinct CDR3 sequences, with under 30% found just once. This entry is derived from a study of T and B cells in COVID-19 patients. Across the study: At median age roughly 35 years, recovered patients were younger than active-infection patients at about 62. Critical illness requiring mechanical ventilation or extracorporeal membrane oxygenation affected about 65% of the 20 active-infection patients.

Study-wide findings and caveats: Clonality of TRB repertoires was high in active COVID-19; recovery brought above-healthy diversity and richness. Patients with COVID-19 reportedly showed strongly skewed T cell receptor beta variable and joining gene usage.

V dropped 5 bases and J dropped 1 base, with 13 bases sitting between them. Germline assignment: CDR1 SGHRS and CDR2 YFSETQ. This CDR3 has 15 amino acids. V is TRBV5-1 and J is TRBJ2-1; no clear D. The sequencing input was blood. The source of this sequence is a human donor who had recovered from COVID-19. In nucleotides, the CDR3 is TGCGCCAGCAGTCTGGGAAGTTTTTCCTACAATGAGCAGTTCTTC. Amino acids: CASSLGSFSYNEQFF. The complete variable domain, with remaining parts taken from reference TRBV5-1 and TRBJ2-1, reads KAGVTQTPRYLIKTRGQQVTLSCSPISGHRSVSWYQQTPGQGLQFLFEYFSETQRNKGNFPGRFSGRQFSNSRSEMNVSTLELGDSALYLCASSLGSFSYNEQFFGPGTRLTVL.